This T cell receptor (beta chain) was sequenced during a study of T cell changes during pregnancy in multiple sclerosis. Germline lookup yields CDR1 MNHNY and CDR2 SVGAGI (reference sequence). J was trimmed by 2 bases and V by 5 bases; bases with no gene match: 5. CDR3 length: 16 amino acids. This clone has only one observation. Profiling relied on immunoSEQ multiplex PCR, and the TCRdb table lists in-frame clones only, not all of them. This table holds tens of thousands of clones, about 93% found once. The chain employs TRBV6-6 and TRBJ2-2, with 10 bases fitting TRBD1. The specimen was CD4+ T cells from peripheral blood mononuclear cells, collected before pregnancy. The receptor's source is a female donor with multiple sclerosis, enrolled in a pregnancy study. CDR3 nucleotides: TGTGCCAGCAGTACCGGGACAGGGGTCAACACCGGGGAGCTGTTTTTT. Its translation: CASSTGTGVNTGELFF.